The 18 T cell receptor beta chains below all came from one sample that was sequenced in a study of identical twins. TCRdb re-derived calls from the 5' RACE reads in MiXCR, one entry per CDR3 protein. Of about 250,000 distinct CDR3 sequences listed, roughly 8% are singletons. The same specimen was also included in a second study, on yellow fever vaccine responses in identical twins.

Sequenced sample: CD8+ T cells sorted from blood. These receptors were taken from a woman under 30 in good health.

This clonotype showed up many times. The CDR3 DNA reads TGCGCCAGCAGCTACCGGTGGGACAGGGTCTACGAGCAGTACTTC. Its protein is CASSYRWDRVYEQYF. The chain recombines TRBV5-1 with TRBJ2-7; TRBD1 aligns across 9 bases. Losses at the gene ends were 3 bases for V and 3 bases for J; bases not matched to a gene: 7. Per germline, CDR1 SGHRS and CDR2 YFSETQ. The length of the CDR3 is 15 residues.

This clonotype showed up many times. The CDR3 bases are TGCAGTGCTAGAGTTACAGCTAACTATGGCTACACCTTC. It specifies CSARVTANYGYTF. V and J are TRBV20-1 and TRBJ1-2, with D hard to call. The germline V gene encodes CDR1 DFQATT and CDR2 SNEGSKA (reference sequence). The CDR3 contains 13 residues. The ends were cut back, 1 base at V and 0 bases at J, with 6 bases in the middle.

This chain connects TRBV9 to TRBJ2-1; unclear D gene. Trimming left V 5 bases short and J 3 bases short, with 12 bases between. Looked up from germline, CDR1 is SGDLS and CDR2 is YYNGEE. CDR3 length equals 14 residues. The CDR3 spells CASRKDADYNEQFF. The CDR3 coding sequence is TGTGCCAGCAGGAAAGACGCCGACTACAATGAGCAGTTCTTC.

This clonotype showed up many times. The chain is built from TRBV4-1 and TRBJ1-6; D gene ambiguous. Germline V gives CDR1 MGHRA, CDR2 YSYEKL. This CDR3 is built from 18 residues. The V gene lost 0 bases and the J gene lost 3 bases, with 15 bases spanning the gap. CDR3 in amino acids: CASSQDAPTARYNSPLHF. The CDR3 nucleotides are TGCGCCAGCAGCCAAGATGCTCCGACGGCACGCTATAATTCACCCCTCCACTTT.

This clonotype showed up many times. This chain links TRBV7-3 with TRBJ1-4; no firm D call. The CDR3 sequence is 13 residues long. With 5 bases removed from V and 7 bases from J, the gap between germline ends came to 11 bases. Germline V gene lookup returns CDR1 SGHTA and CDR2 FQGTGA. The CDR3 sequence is CASSERVGEKLFF. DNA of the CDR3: TGTGCCAGCAGCGAAAGGGTCGGTGAAAAACTGTTTTTT.

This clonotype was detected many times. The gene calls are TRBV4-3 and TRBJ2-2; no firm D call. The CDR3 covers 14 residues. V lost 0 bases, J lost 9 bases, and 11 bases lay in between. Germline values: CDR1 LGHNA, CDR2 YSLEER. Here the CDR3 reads CASSQDRDIRELFF. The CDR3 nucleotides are TGCGCCAGCAGCCAAGATCGTGACATCCGGGAGCTGTTTTTT.

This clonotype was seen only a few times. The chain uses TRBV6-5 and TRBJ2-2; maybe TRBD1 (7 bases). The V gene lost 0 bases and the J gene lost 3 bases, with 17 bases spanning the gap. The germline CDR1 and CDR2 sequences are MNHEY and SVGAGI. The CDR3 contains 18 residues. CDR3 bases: TGTGCCAGCAGTTACTCGTTGGCAGGGGGGCCCCACACCGGGGAGCTGTTTTTT. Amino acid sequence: CASSYSLAGGPHTGELFF.

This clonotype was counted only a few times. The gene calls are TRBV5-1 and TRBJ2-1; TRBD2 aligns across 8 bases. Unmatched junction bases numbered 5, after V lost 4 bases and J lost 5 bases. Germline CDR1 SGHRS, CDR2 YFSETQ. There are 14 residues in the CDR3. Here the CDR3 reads CASSLGLANNEQFF. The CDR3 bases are TGCGCCAGCAGCCTCGGACTAGCAAACAATGAGCAGTTCTTC.

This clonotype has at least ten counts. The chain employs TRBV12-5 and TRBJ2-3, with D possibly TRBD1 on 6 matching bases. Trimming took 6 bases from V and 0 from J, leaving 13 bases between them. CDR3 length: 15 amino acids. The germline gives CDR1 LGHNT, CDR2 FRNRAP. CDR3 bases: TGTGCTAGTGGCCTCCGGGACAAGAGCACAGATACGCAGTATTTT. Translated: CASGLRDKSTDTQYF. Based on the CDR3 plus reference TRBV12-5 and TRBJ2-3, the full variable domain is DARVTQTPRHKVTEMGQEVTMRCQPILGHNTVFWYRQTMMQGLELLAYFRNRAPLDDSGMPKDRFSAEMPDATLATLKIQPSEPRDSAVYFCASGLRDKSTDTQYFGPGTRLTVL.

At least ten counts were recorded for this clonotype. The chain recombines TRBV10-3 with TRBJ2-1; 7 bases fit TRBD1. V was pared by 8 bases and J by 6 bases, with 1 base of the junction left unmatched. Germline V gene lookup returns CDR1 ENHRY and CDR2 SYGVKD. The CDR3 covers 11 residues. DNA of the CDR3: TGTGCCATCCACAGGGGCAATGAGCAGTTCTTC. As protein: CAIHRGNEQFF.

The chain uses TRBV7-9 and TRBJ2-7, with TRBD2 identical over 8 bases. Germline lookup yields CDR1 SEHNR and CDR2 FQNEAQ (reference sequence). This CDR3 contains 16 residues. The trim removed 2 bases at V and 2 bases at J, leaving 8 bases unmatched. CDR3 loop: CASSLQAGDGTYEQYF. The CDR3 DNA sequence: TGTGCCAGCAGCTTACAAGCGGGAGACGGGACCTACGAGCAGTACTTC.

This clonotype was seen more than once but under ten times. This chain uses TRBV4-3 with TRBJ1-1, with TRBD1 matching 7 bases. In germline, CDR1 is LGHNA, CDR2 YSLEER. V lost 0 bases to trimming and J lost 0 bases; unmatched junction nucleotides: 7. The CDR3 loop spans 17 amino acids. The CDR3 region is CASSQEAGQPMNTEAFF. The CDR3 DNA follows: TGCGCCAGCAGCCAAGAGGCGGGACAGCCTATGAACACTGAAGCTTTCTTT.

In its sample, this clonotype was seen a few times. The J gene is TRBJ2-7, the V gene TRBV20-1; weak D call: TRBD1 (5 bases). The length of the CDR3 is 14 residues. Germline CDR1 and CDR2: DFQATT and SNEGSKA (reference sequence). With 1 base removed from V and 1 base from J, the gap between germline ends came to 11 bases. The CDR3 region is CSARGGDRSYEQYF. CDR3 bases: TGCAGTGCTAGAGGAGGCGACAGATCCTACGAGCAGTACTTC.

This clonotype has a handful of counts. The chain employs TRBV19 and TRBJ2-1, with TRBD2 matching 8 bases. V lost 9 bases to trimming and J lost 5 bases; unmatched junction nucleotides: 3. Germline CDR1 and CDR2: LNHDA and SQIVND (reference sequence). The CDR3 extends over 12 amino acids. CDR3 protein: CASREGNNEQFF. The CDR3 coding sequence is TGTGCCAGCCGGGAGGGGAACAATGAGCAGTTCTTC.

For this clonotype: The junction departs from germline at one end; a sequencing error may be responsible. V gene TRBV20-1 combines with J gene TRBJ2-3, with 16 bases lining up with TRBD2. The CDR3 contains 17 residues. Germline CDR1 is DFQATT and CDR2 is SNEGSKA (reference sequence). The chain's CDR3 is CCAHTGTSGGGADTQYF. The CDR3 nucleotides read TGCTGTGCCCACACGGGGACTAGCGGGGGGGGAGCAGATACGCAGTATTTT.

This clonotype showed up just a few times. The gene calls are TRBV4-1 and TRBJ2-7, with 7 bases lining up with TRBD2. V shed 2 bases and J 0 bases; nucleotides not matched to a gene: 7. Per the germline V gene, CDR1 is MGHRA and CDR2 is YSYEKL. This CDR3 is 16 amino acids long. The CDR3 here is CASSQLSSGFSYEQYF. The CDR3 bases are TGCGCCAGCAGCCAATTATCTAGCGGATTCTCCTACGAGCAGTACTTC.

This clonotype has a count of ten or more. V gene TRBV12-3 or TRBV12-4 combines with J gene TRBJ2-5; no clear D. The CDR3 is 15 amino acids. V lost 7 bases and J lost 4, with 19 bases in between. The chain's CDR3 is CASTLGLSGPETQYF. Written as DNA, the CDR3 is TGTGCCAGCACCTTGGGATTATCGGGTCCAGAGACCCAGTACTTC.

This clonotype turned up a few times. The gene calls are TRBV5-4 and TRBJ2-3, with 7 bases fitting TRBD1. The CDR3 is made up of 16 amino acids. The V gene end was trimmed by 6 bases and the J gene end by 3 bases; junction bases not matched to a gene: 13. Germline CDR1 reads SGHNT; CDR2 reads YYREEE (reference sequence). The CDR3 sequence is CASTVLGTEGTDTQYF. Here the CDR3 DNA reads TGTGCCAGCACCGTCTTAGGGACAGAGGGGACAGATACGCAGTATTTT.